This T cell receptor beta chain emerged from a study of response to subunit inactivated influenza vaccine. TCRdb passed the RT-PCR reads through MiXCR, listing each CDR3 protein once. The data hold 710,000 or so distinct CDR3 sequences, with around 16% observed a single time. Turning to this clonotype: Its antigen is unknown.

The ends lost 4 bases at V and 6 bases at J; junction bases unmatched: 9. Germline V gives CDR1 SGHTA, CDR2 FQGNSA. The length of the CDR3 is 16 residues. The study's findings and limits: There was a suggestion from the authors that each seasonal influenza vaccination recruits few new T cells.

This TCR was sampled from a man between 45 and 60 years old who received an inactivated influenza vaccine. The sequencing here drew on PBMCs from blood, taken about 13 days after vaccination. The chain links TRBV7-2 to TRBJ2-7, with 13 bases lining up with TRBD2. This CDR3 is CASSSRTSGSIAEQYF. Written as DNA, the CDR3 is TGTGCCAGCAGCTCCCGGACTAGCGGGAGTATAGCCGAGCAGTACTTC. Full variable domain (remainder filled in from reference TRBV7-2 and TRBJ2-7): GAGVSQSPSNKVTEKGKDVELRCDPISGHTALYWYRQSLGQGLEFLIYFQGNSAPDKSGLPSDRFSAERTGGSVSTLTIQRTQQEDSAVYLCASSSRTSGSIAEQYFGPGTRLTVT.